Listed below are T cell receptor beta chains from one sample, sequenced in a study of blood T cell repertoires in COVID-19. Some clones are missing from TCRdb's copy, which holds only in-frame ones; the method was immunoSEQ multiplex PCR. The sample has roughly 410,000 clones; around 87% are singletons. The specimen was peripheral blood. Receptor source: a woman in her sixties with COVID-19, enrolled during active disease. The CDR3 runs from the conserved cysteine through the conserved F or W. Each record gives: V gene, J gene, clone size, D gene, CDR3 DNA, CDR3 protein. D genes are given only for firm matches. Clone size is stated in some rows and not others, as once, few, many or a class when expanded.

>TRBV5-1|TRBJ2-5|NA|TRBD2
TGCGCCAGCAGCTTGCGATCTAGCGGGGCGTACCAAGAGACCCAGTACTTC
CASSLRSSGAYQETQYF
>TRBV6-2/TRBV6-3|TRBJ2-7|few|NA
TGTGCCAGCAGTTACCCCGGGGGAACACATTACGAGCAGTACTTC
CASSYPGGTHYEQYF
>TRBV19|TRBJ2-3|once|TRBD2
TGTGCCAGTAGTCCCCCCTTGGCGGGGGGACCCACAGATACGCAGTATTTT
CASSPPLAGGPTDTQYF
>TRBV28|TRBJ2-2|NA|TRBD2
TGTGCCGGAACTGGGAGGGGTAGGGACACCGGGGAGCTGTTTTTT
CAGTGRGRDTGELFF
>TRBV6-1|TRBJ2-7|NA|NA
TGTGCCAGCAGTGAAGTGGTTAGGGGCTACGAGCAGTACTTC
CASSEVVRGYEQYF
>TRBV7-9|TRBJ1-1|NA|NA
TGTGCCAGCAGCTCCCCAGGCAATATGAACACTGAAGCTTTCTTT
CASSSPGNMNTEAFF
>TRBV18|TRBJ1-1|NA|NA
TGTGCCAGCTCACCAAACCTAAACACTGAAGCTTTCTTT
CASSPNLNTEAFF
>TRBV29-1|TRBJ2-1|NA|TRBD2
TGCAGCGTTGTGGGCGGGGGGGGATCTGAGCAGTTCTTC
CSVVGGGGSEQFF
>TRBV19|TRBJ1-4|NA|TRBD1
TGTGCCAGTCGGGTGACAGGGGGTAATGAAAAACTGTTTTTT
CASRVTGGNEKLFF
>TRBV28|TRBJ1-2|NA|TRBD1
TGTGCCAGCAGCAAGGGACAGGGGGATGGCTACACCTTC
CASSKGQGDGYTF
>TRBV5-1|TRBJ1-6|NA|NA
TGCGCCAGCAGCTTGGTAGGGACACCTATTTCACCCCTCCACTTT
CASSLVGTPISPLHF
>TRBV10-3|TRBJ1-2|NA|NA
TGTGCCATCAGTGCAGGGAGGTATGGCTACACCTTC
CAISAGRYGYTF
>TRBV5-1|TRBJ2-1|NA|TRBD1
TGCGCCAGCAGCCCACAGGGGGCGCCGGAGAATGAGCAGTTCTTC
CASSPQGAPENEQFF
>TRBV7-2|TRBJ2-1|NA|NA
TGTGCCAGCAGCCCCCGCGTGAGGGATACCTACAATGAGCAGTTCTTC
CASSPRVRDTYNEQFF
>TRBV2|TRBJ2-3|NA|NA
TGTGCCAGCAGGGCCGAAGTAGCGCGCGACTCCTCTTTT
CASRAEVARDSSF
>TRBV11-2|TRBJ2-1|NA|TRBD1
TGTGCCAGCAGCTCAAGGACAGGGGAAGGGGGTGAGCAGTTCTTC
CASSSRTGEGGEQFF
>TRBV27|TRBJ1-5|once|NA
TGTGCCCTCAAACAGGGAGATCAGCCCCAGCATTTT
CALKQGDQPQHF
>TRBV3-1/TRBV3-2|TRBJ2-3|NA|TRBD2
TGTGCCAGCAGCGCCGGACTAGCGGCAGATACGCAGTATTTT
CASSAGLAADTQYF
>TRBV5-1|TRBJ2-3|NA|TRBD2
TGCGCCAGCTCGACTAGCGGGGGCACAGATACGCAGTATTTT
CASSTSGGTDTQYF
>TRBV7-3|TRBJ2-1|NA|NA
TGTGCCAGCAGCTTAGATGGTCAGGCCAACAATGAGCAGTTCTTC
CASSLDGQANNEQFF
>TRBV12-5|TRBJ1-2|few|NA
TGTGCTAGTGGTTTGGCCACGACAGGAATCTATGGCTACACCTTC
CASGLATTGIYGYTF
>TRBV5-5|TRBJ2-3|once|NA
TGTGCCAGCAGCCCTCCGGGGGGCGGAGTCGATACGCAGTATTTT
CASSPPGGGVDTQYF
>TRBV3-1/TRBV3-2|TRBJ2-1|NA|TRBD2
TGTGCCAGCAGCCAAGAAGGACTAGGAGGGGATGAGCAGTTCTTC
CASSQEGLGGDEQFF
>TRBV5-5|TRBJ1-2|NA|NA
TGTGCCAGCAGCACCCTCGGGGGGGTTAACTATGGCTACACCTTC
CASSTLGGVNYGYTF
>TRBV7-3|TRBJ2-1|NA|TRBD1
TGTGCCAGCAGCTTATTAGGCGGGACAGGGGACTACAATGAGCAGTTCTTC
CASSLLGGTGDYNEQFF
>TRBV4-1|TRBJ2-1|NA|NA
TGCGCCAGCAGCCAGGATAGCGTTAGCTCCTACAATGAGCAGTTCTTC
CASSQDSVSSYNEQFF
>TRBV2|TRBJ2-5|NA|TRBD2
TGTGCCAGCAGGCGGGGGGGACAAGAGACCCAGTACTTC
CASRRGGQETQYF
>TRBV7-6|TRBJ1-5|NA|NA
TGTGCCAGCAGCTTAGGTCCCCCCCATAGCAATCAGCCCCAGCATTTT
CASSLGPPHSNQPQHF
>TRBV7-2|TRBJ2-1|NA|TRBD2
TGTGCCAGCAGCTTTGGTAGGACTAGCGGGGACTCCTACAATGAGCAGTTCTTC
CASSFGRTSGDSYNEQFF
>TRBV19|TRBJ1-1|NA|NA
TGTGCCAGTTTGGACATTTTTGAAGCTTTCTTT
CASLDIFEAFF
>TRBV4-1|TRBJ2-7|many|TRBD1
TGCGCCAGCAGCCATTACGGAACTACCCAGGGACAGGGGACCTACGAGCAGTACTTC
CASSHYGTTQGQGTYEQYF
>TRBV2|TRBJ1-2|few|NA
TGTGCCAGCAGGCCGGGAGGGGCTAACTATGGCTACACCTTC
CASRPGGANYGYTF
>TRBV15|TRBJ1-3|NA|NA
TGTGCCACCAGCAGAGGGGTGCTGGGCAGAGGGAGAAACACCATATATTTT
CATSRGVLGRGRNTIYF